The source of this T cell receptor (beta chain) is a study of a mutant IDH1 vaccine in newly diagnosed glioma. Study at large: Vaccination was launched 4-6 weeks after radiotherapy alone, or with temozolomide cycles. It was radiotherapy, temozolomide, or both that patients received previously, with most receiving both. Study results and caveats: Apparently unrelated to pseudoprogression were changes in the top peripheral T cell clonotypes.

In regard to this clone: Its antigen remains unidentified.

Trimming cost V 1 base and J 4 bases, with 13 bases left between them. This CDR3 region has 15 residues. CDR1 is SGHTA, CDR2 FQGNSA, per germline. Sequencing was performed with immunoSEQ multiplex PCR; in TCRdb, only in-frame clones are kept and a portion is missing. This table has 35,000 to 50,000 clones, around 93% appearing once. Time point: week 23, last vaccination. Each vaccine dose was 300 ug of mutant IDH1 20-mer peptide, with topical imiquimod. The TCR originated in a man over 45 with glioma. This chain uses TRBV7-2 with TRBJ1-2; D is uncertain. Here the sequenced sample was PBMCs, taken from a glioma patient whose treatment included an IDH1 peptide vaccine. CDR3 region: CASSLEGSGRYGYTF. DNA of the CDR3: TGTGCCAGCAGCTTAGAAGGGAGTGGGCGCTATGGCTACACCTTC.